This TCR beta chain was sequenced during a study of control samples from healthy donors and cancer patients. Method: immunoSEQ multiplex PCR; TCRdb's copy keeps in-frame clones and lacks some. Of about 220,000 clones listed, around 94% were seen once; the top ten hold 1.5%. The sequenced sample consisted of blood. The clonotype comes from a man aged 50 to 60 in good health.

CDR3 coding DNA: TGTGCCAGCTCACCACGGTATGAGCAGTTCTTC. Its translation: CASSPRYEQFF. This chain connects TRBV18 to TRBJ2-1; D is undetermined. The V and J ends lost 1 base and 8 bases respectively, with 3 bases between them. CDR3 length: 11 residues. The germline V gene encodes CDR1 KGHSH and CDR2 LQKENI.